The 16 T cell receptor beta chains below come from one sample, sequenced in a study of cytomegalovirus exposure and HLA in healthy donors (dated by TCRdb to about 2017). Preparation of the library involved the immunoSEQ multiplex PCR assay. A mixture of 60 forward primers for TCR Vbeta segments and 13 reverse primers for TCR Jbeta segments was used in the multiplex PCR. Imported from immuneACCESS, the table was reduced by TCRdb to in-frame sequences with V and J called. These copies leave out some clones; in studies compared against another copy, an unresolved V gene accounts for under half, and the cause of the remainder is not known. The sample table contains about 120,000 clones; only one count was recorded for around 66% of them. The biggest ten clones account for about 8% of the sample. Sequenced sample: PBMCs. These receptor sequences come from a woman between 40 and 50 years old in good health and CMV-seropositive.

The chain combines TRBV18 with TRBJ1-1; TRBD1 matches at 7 bases. Germline V gives CDR1 KGHSH, CDR2 LQKENI. Trimming cost V 2 bases and J 9 bases; bases outside gene matches: 9. The CDR3 has 14 residues. As DNA, the CDR3 is TGTGCCAGCTCACCAGGGGCAGAGGGGGCGAAAGCTTTCTTT. Translating it yields CASSPGAEGAKAFF. Variable domain in full (rest from reference TRBV18 and TRBJ1-1): NAGVMQNPRHLVRRRGQEARLRCSPMKGHSHVYWYRQLPEEGLKFMVYLQKENIIDESGMPKERFSAEFPKEGPSILRIQQVVRGDSAAYFCASSPGAEGAKAFFGQGTRLTVV.

The chain has TRBV23-1 and TRBJ2-5, with D hard to call. TRBV23-1 is recorded as an ORF, its role being uncertain. V lost 4 bases to trimming and J lost 4 bases, with 13 bases between them. This CDR3 spans 14 amino acids. The DNA of the CDR3 is TGCGCCAGCAGTCCCCAGGTGGGTAGAGAGACCCAGTACTTC. It codes for CASSPQVGRETQYF.

The chain couples TRBV6-5 to TRBJ2-7; D is ambiguous. The CDR3 is made up of 14 amino acids. Per germline, CDR1 MNHEY and CDR2 SVGAGI. Deletions cut 2 bases from V and 3 bases from J, with 11 bases between. CDR3 DNA: TGTGCCAGCAGTTACCCCCGCAGGAACTACGAGCAGTACTTC. It codes for CASSYPRRNYEQYF.

Many counts were recorded for this clone. The chain uses TRBV7-2 and TRBJ1-2, with D perhaps matching TRBD1 (6 bases). CDR3 length: 14 residues. The germline CDR1 and CDR2 sequences are SGHTA and FQGNSA. Trimming shortened V by 3 bases and J by 4 bases, and 12 bases separated the two germline ends. The CDR3 region has the DNA TGTGCCAGCAGCTTCGACAGGCTCGCCTATGGCTACACCTTC. Its translation: CASSFDRLAYGYTF.

The rearrangement uses TRBV6-1 and TRBJ1-5; TRBD1 agrees at 11 bases. Trimming cost V 6 bases and J 7 bases; bases outside gene matches: 5. Germline assignment: CDR1 MNHNS and CDR2 SASEGT. The CDR3 is made up of 14 amino acids. The CDR3 DNA is TGTGCCAGCAGGCCCGGGACAGGGGGACAGCCCCAGCATTTT. Encoded protein: CASRPGTGGQPQHF.

The V gene is TRBV28, the J gene TRBJ1-4; D uncertain. Germline CDR1 reads MDHEN; CDR2 reads SYDVKM. The CDR3 extends over 15 amino acids. Trimming shortened V by 2 bases and J by 3 bases, and 10 bases separated the two germline ends. The chain's CDR3 is CASSLKWSSNEKLFF. DNA of the CDR3: TGTGCCAGCAGTTTAAAGTGGAGTTCTAATGAAAAACTGTTTTTT.

This chain uses TRBV27 with TRBJ2-6, with 8 positions matching TRBD1. The CDR3 length is 18 residues. CDR1 and CDR2 (germline): MNHEY, SMNVEV (reference sequence). V lost 7 bases and J lost 0; bases outside the gene matches: 11. CDR3 in amino acids: CASTTAGGAHSGANVLTF. The DNA of the CDR3 is TGTGCCAGCACCACGGCAGGGGGCGCCCACTCTGGGGCCAACGTCCTGACTTTC.

This clone was seen a handful of times. This chain joins TRBV30 and TRBJ2-3, with 10 bases fitting TRBD2. Germline V lookup: CDR1 GTSNPN, CDR2 SVGIG (reference sequence). V lost 4 bases to trimming and J lost 6 bases; unmatched junction nucleotides: 13. The CDR3 extends over 16 amino acids. CDR3 DNA: TGTGCCTGGACCCACGGACTAGCGGACCCTCGGGATACGCAGTATTTT. Translation: CAWTHGLADPRDTQYF.

This clone was observed a handful of times. This sequence joins TRBV2 and TRBJ2-7; 10 bases fit TRBD2. CDR1 and CDR2 (germline): SNHLY, FYNNEI. This CDR3 spans 15 amino acids. Losses at the gene ends were 4 bases for V and 3 bases for J; bases not matched to a gene: 6. The chain's CDR3 is CASSGASGSFYEQYF. CDR3 nucleotide sequence: TGTGCCAGCAGTGGAGCTAGCGGGAGTTTCTACGAGCAGTACTTC.

The rearrangement links TRBV14 to TRBJ2-7, with 7 bases matching TRBD2. V lost 2 bases, J lost 2 bases, and 3 bases stayed unmatched. The CDR3 is 14 residues long. Germline V gene data show CDR1 as SGHDN and CDR2 as FVKESK. DNA of the CDR3: TGTGCCAGCAGCCAACTGGGGACTACCTACGAGCAGTACTTC. Translated: CASSQLGTTYEQYF.

This chain uses TRBV6-5 with TRBJ2-1; 11 positions match TRBD2. The germline V gene encodes CDR1 MNHEY and CDR2 SVGAGI. J lost 5 bases, V lost 1 base, and 4 bases had no gene match. This CDR3 comprises 16 residues. CDR3 in amino acids: CASSYWTSGPNNEQFF. The CDR3 nucleotides read TGTGCCAGCAGTTACTGGACTAGCGGGCCCAACAATGAGCAGTTCTTC.

The rearrangement uses TRBV9 and TRBJ2-7; 10 bases align to TRBD2. The J segment lost 4 bases and the V segment lost 3 bases, leaving 7 bases of the junction unmatched. Germline CDR1 is SGDLS and CDR2 is YYNGEE. This CDR3 is 15 amino acids long. The CDR3 protein is CASSALAGVGYEQYF. In DNA form, the CDR3 reads TGTGCCAGCAGCGCTCTAGCGGGAGTTGGTTACGAGCAGTACTTC.

This clone was recorded a few times. This sequence joins TRBV6-1 and TRBJ2-7; 7 bases align to TRBD2. CDR3 length equals 15 residues. Germline CDR1 is MNHNS and CDR2 is SASEGT. J was trimmed by 4 bases and V by 3 bases; bases with no gene match: 9. The DNA for the CDR3 is TGTGCCAGCAGTGAGGACGCTGGGGGGGGATACGAGCAGTACTTC. It translates to CASSEDAGGGYEQYF.

The chain recombines TRBV2 with TRBJ1-4; 10 positions match TRBD1. The germline V gene has CDR1 SNHLY and CDR2 FYNNEI. The V and J ends lost 6 bases and 5 bases, in that order; junction bases with no gene match: 6. The CDR3 runs to 15 residues. The CDR3 is CASSATGGWNEKLFF. The CDR3, as DNA: TGTGCCAGCAGCGCGACAGGGGGCTGGAATGAAAAACTGTTTTTT.

This clone was found once. The chain employs TRBV19 and TRBJ1-5, with 9 bases that match TRBD1. Germline loops: CDR1 LNHDA, CDR2 SQIVND (reference sequence). This CDR3 has 14 amino acids. The trim removed 6 bases at V and 7 bases at J, leaving 7 bases unmatched. CDR3 nucleotides: TGTGCCAGTAGCCGGGACAGGGAGAGCCAGCCCCAGCATTTT. Translated, it gives CASSRDRESQPQHF.

This rearrangement joins TRBV6-6 to TRBJ2-3; 10 nucleotides line up with TRBD2. V shed 2 bases and J 6 bases; nucleotides not matched to a gene: 8. CDR3 length: 16 amino acids. The V gene's germline CDR1 is MNHNY and CDR2 SVGAGI (reference sequence). The CDR3, as DNA: TGTGCCAGCAGTTACCCCTCTAGCGGGAGTGGGGATACGCAGTATTTT. Translation gives CASSYPSSGSGDTQYF.